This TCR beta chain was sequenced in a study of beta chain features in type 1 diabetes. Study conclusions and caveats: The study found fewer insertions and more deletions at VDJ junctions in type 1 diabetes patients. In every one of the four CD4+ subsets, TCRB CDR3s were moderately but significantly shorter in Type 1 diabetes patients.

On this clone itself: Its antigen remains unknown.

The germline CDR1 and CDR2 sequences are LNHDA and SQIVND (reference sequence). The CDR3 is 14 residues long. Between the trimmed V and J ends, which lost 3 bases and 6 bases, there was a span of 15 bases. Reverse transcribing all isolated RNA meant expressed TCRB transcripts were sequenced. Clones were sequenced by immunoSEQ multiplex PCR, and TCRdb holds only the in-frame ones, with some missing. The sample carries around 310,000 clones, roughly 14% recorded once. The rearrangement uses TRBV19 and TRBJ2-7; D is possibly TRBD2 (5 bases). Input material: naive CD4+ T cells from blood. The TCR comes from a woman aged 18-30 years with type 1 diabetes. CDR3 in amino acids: CASSMGRAGSEQYV. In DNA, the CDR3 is TGTGCCAGTAGTATGGGAAGGGCTGGGAGCGAGCAGTACGTC.